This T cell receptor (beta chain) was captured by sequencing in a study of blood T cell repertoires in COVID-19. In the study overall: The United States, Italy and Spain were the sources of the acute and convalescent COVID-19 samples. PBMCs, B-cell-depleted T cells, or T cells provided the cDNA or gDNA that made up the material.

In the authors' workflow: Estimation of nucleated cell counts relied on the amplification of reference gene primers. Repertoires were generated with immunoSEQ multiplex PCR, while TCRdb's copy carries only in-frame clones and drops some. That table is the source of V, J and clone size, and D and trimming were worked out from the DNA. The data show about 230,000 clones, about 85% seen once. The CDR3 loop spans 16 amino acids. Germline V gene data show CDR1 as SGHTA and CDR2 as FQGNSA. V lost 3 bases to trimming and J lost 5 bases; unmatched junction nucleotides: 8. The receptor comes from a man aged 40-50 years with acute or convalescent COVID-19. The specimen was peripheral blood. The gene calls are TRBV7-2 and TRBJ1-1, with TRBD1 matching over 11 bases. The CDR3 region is CASSFGTGGGATEAFF. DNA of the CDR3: TGTGCCAGCAGCTTTGGGACAGGGGGGGGTGCGACTGAAGCTTTCTTT.